The 25 T cell receptor beta chains in this list originate from one sample, sequenced in a study of T-cell reconstitution after alpha-beta-depleted transplantation in children. Using unique molecular identifiers, the investigators prepared the TCRbeta library. TCRdb reprocessed the PCR reads via MiXCR and lists one record per CDR3 protein. The sample holds 900,000 or so distinct CDR3 sequences, around 17% seen once. Here the sequenced sample was PBMCs, mostly from graft donor cells, taken 360 days after TCRalphabeta/CD19-depleted stem cell transplant. The receptors were sampled from a male patient under 18 who had a stem cell transplant for acute lymphoblastic leukemia, so the T cells may come from the graft donor.

This clonotype was counted between two and nine times. The DNA for the CDR3 is TGTGCCACCTCGGGACAGGGTCGAGAGCAGTACTTC. It specifies CATSGQGREQYF. The rearrangement joins TRBV10-3 to TRBJ2-7, with TRBD1 matching over 9 bases. Germline CDR1 and CDR2: ENHRY and SYGVKD. V shed 10 bases, J shed 7 bases, and the junction held 8 bases outside the gene matches. The CDR3 runs 12 residues.

The V gene is TRBV6-1, the J gene TRBJ2-2; no clear D. The germline gives CDR1 MNHNS, CDR2 SASEGT. The V end was cut by 6 bases, the J end by 1 base, with 15 bases between. This CDR3 comprises 16 residues. The CDR3: CASSLGLGRNTGELFF. CDR3 DNA: TGTGCCAGCAGCCTAGGTCTGGGTCGGAACACCGGGGAGCTGTTTTTT.

This clonotype has ten or more counts. The rearrangement uses TRBV7-8 and TRBJ2-3; D unresolved. V lost 5 bases and J 10 bases, leaving 13 bases between the germline ends. The CDR3 is 12 amino acids. Germline CDR1 SGHVS, CDR2 FQNEAQ. This CDR3 is CASSAIREAQYF. The CDR3, as DNA: TGTGCCAGCAGCGCCATACGAGAGGCGCAGTATTTT.

This chain joins TRBV11-1 and TRBJ1-3; tentatively, D is TRBD1 (6 bases). The germline gives CDR1 SGHAT, CDR2 FQDESV (reference sequence). V gave up 1 base and J gave up 0 bases, with 13 bases separating them. This CDR3 comprises 17 residues. The CDR3 DNA reads as TGTGCCAGCAGCTTAGGGCAGGGGCACAACTCTGGAAACACCATATATTTT. Protein product: CASSLGQGHNSGNTIYF.

This clonotype came up a few times. The chain employs TRBV5-5 and TRBJ2-1, with D uncertain. The germline CDR1 and CDR2 sequences are SGHKS and YYEKEE (reference sequence). The V end lost 2 bases, the J end lost 7 bases, and 7 bases lay between the germline ends. The CDR3 runs 12 residues. CDR3 nucleotides: TGTGCCAGCAGCTTTACCCCAAATGAGCAGTTCTTC. Its protein product is CASSFTPNEQFF.

In this sample, this clonotype turned up a few times. V is TRBV12-3 or TRBV12-4 and J is TRBJ2-3; no firm D call. The CDR3 is 14 residues long. V was pared by 3 bases and J by 4 bases, with 11 bases between. Written as DNA, the CDR3 is TGTGCCAGCAGTTTTCCTCCCTTGGCAGATACGCAGTATTTT. Translated, it gives CASSFPPLADTQYF.

This clonotype was seen more than once but under ten times. The chain employs TRBV7-6 and TRBJ2-1; 9 nucleotides match TRBD1. The CDR3 covers 14 residues. Germline-derived CDR1 and CDR2 are SGHVS and FNYEAQ. The V and J ends lost 3 bases and 10 bases, in that order; junction bases with no gene match: 7. CDR3 protein: CASSFDRGWGEQFF. The DNA of the CDR3 is TGTGCCAGCAGCTTCGACAGGGGGTGGGGAGAGCAGTTCTTC.

This chain links TRBV7-9 with TRBJ2-7, with 9 bases that match TRBD2. V gave up 1 base and J gave up 6 bases; unmatched junction bases: 10. Germline CDR1 SEHNR, CDR2 FQNEAQ (reference sequence). CDR3 length equals 16 residues. Written as DNA, the CDR3 is TGTGCCAGCAGCTTAGGGAATAGCGGGAGAATCGGCGAGCAGTACTTC. Its protein product is CASSLGNSGRIGEQYF.

This clonotype was seen a few times. The chain employs TRBV5-6 and TRBJ1-2, with a tentative D call TRBD1 (5 bases). Germline V gene sequence: CDR1 SGHDT, CDR2 YYEEEE. CDR3 length: 13 amino acids. V was shortened by 5 bases and J by 5 bases, with 13 bases between the two germline ends. CDR3 residues: CASRSDSVYGYTF. CDR3 bases: TGTGCCAGCAGATCTGACAGCGTGTATGGCTACACCTTC.

This clonotype was found a few times. The chain couples TRBV5-1 to TRBJ2-3; no definite D call. Looked up from germline, CDR1 is SGHRS and CDR2 is YFSETQ. V gave up 1 base and J gave up 4 bases, with 7 bases separating them. This CDR3 has 13 residues. CDR3 nucleotides: TGCGCCAGCAGCTTGTTTAATTCAGATACGCAGTATTTT. Protein product: CASSLFNSDTQYF. Together with reference TRBV5-1 and TRBJ2-3, the CDR3 gives the full variable domain: KAGVTQTPRYLIKTRGQQVTLSCSPISGHRSVSWYQQTPGQGLQFLFEYFSETQRNKGNFPGRFSGRQFSNSRSEMNVSTLELGDSALYLCASSLFNSDTQYFGPGTRLTVL.

The chain combines TRBV18 with TRBJ2-7; the D gene is possibly TRBD2 (5 bases). CDR3 length equals 15 residues. V was shortened by 1 base and J by 0 bases, with 10 bases between the two germline ends. Germline V gene data show CDR1 as KGHSH and CDR2 as LQKENI. The CDR3 sequence is CASSPRSGASYEQYF. Here the CDR3 DNA reads TGTGCCAGCTCACCACGGAGCGGTGCCTCCTACGAGCAGTACTTC.

The CDR3 DNA reads TGTGCCAGCAGTGAAATCGGACAGCCCTACGAGCAGTACTTC. Protein sequence: CASSEIGQPYEQYF. J is TRBJ2-7 and V is TRBV25-1, with D maybe TRBD1 (6 bases). This CDR3 is 14 amino acids long. The germline V gene encodes CDR1 MGHDK and CDR2 SYGVNS. V was cut by 2 bases and J by 2 bases, with 10 bases left in between.

The V call is TRBV29-1, the J call TRBJ1-4, with D unresolved. The CDR3 sequence is 13 residues long. The V end lost 7 bases, the J end lost 6 bases, and 15 bases lay between the germline ends. CDR1 SQVTM and CDR2 ANQGSEA come from the germline V gene. The CDR3, as DNA: TGCAGCGCCTTTCTGTCAGTTCATGAAAAACTGTTTTTT. Protein product: CSAFLSVHEKLFF.

The gene calls are TRBV15 and TRBJ2-1; weak D call: TRBD1 (5 bases). The V end lost 0 bases, the J end lost 9 bases, and 12 bases lay between the germline ends. CDR3 size: 14 residues. The germline V gene has CDR1 LNHNV and CDR2 YYDKDF (reference sequence). The CDR3 region is CATSRERGLGEQFF. Here the CDR3 DNA reads TGTGCCACCAGCAGAGAAAGGGGTTTGGGTGAGCAGTTCTTC.

This clonotype was picked up a small number of times. The chain joins TRBV29-1 to TRBJ2-2; D is perhaps TRBD1 or TRBD2 (7 bases each). Germline assignment: CDR1 SQVTM and CDR2 ANQGSEA. The CDR3 sequence is 15 residues long. The V end lost 7 bases, the J end lost 5 bases, and 20 bases lay between the germline ends. CDR3 sequence reads: CSAYPQGGYTGELFF. The CDR3 nucleotides read TGCAGCGCCTACCCCCAGGGGGGGTATACCGGGGAGCTGTTTTTT.

The sample holds a few counts of this clonotype. The chain uses TRBV11-2 and TRBJ2-6; 11 nucleotides align to TRBD1. The CDR3 is 17 residues long. Germline V gene sequence: CDR1 SGHAT, CDR2 FQNNGV. The trim removed 3 bases at V and 5 bases at J, leaving 6 bases unmatched. The CDR3 DNA reads as TGTGCCAGCAGCTTGAGGGACAGGGGGTTACGGGCCAACGTCCTGACTTTC. Residues: CASSLRDRGLRANVLTF.

The chain joins TRBV29-1 to TRBJ2-3; D possibly corresponds to TRBD2 (5 bases). The CDR3 covers 11 residues. Germline V gives CDR1 SQVTM, CDR2 ANQGSEA. The V end lost 4 bases, the J end lost 5 bases, and 7 bases lay between the germline ends. In DNA, the CDR3 is TGCAGCGTTGCACGGGGAGATACGCAGTATTTT. Amino acid sequence: CSVARGDTQYF.

CDR3 protein: CASNSNANYGYTF. The CDR3 DNA reads as TGTGCCAGCAATAGCAACGCTAACTATGGCTACACCTTC. The V gene is TRBV7-9, the J gene TRBJ1-2; no clear D. The CDR3 sequence is 13 residues long. Between the trimmed V and J ends, which lost 7 bases and 0 bases, there was a span of 9 bases. The germline V gene has CDR1 SEHNR and CDR2 FQNEAQ (reference sequence).

This chain joins TRBV3-1 and TRBJ2-1; TRBD2 matches at 9 bases. Looked up from germline, CDR1 is LGHDT and CDR2 is YNNKEL (reference sequence). The CDR3 has 17 amino acids. V lost 1 base and J lost 8; bases outside the gene matches: 12. CDR3 nucleotide sequence: TGTGCCAGCAGCCAAGGCTCTGTAGCGGGAGCGTTAGATGAGCAGTTCTTC. Amino acids: CASSQGSVAGALDEQFF.

This clonotype has only a few counts. This chain's CDR3 is CSASWREGPVYEQFF. Here the CDR3 DNA reads TGCAGTGCTAGTTGGCGGGAGGGCCCCGTCTATGAGCAGTTCTTC. The rearrangement links TRBV20-1 to TRBJ2-1, with 9 positions matching TRBD2. This CDR3 comprises 15 residues. From germline, CDR1 is DFQATT and CDR2 SNEGSKA (reference sequence). V was clipped by 3 bases and J by 8 bases; unmatched bases: 11.

Ten or more counts support this clonotype. The rearrangement uses TRBV25-1 and TRBJ2-3, with TRBD2 matching 11 bases. V lost 1 base to trimming and J lost 5 bases; unmatched junction nucleotides: 8. Germline values: CDR1 MGHDK, CDR2 SYGVNS. The CDR3 is made up of 17 amino acids. The CDR3 coding sequence is TGTGCCAGCAGTGAATGGCCCTCTAGCGGGGGGCGAGATACGCAGTATTTT. It specifies CASSEWPSSGGRDTQYF.

This clonotype was counted only a few times. The gene calls are TRBV9 and TRBJ2-3; TRBD1 is a possible D gene (6 bases). This CDR3 comprises 14 residues. V was clipped by 3 bases and J by 3 bases, with 11 bases between them. Germline V gene sequence: CDR1 SGDLS, CDR2 YYNGEE. The CDR3 bases are TGTGCCAGCAGCGCCCAGGGGAATACAGATACGCAGTATTTT. It translates to CASSAQGNTDTQYF.

This clonotype has ten or more counts. The chain carries TRBV7-3 and TRBJ2-3; D unclear. From germline, CDR1 is SGHTA and CDR2 FQGTGA. The CDR3 covers 12 residues. Trimming shortened V by 4 bases and J by 6 bases, and 8 bases separated the two germline ends. CDR3 protein: CASSSLLDTQYF. In DNA, the CDR3 is TGTGCCAGCAGCTCCCTCTTGGATACGCAGTATTTT.

Only a few counts were recorded for this clonotype. V is TRBV2 and J is TRBJ1-3, with D unclear. V lost 6 bases and J 0 bases, leaving 9 bases between the germline ends. The CDR3 loop spans 14 amino acids. Germline assignment: CDR1 SNHLY and CDR2 FYNNEI. CDR3 bases: TGTGCCAGCAGGGCTGACAACTCTGGAAACACCATATATTTT. Amino acid sequence: CASRADNSGNTIYF.

In its sample, this clonotype was seen many times. This chain links TRBV9 with TRBJ2-1; D uncertain. Looked up from germline, CDR1 is SGDLS and CDR2 is YYNGEE. The CDR3 runs to 16 residues. Trimming removed 0 bases at V and 7 bases at J, with 17 bases between. In DNA, the CDR3 is TGTGCCAGCAGCGTAGGTGCCCGCTGGGCAGGAAATGAGCAGTTCTTC. This codes for CASSVGARWAGNEQFF.